These 13 T cell receptor beta chains were all obtained from the same sample, sequenced in a study of brain T cells in children with intractable seizures. Time point here: blood from clinic visit 5 months post-surgery; TSC patient then seizure free. Clones were read by immunoSEQ multiplex PCR, and TCRdb kept only the in-frame ones, dropping some. The sample has about 350,000 clones, over 90% seen once. The starting material was peripheral blood, obtained roughly 5 months after surgery. All receptors come from a boy in the first two years of life with tuberous sclerosis and intractable seizures.

This sequence joins TRBV27 and TRBJ2-7, with D hard to call. CDR1 is MNHEY and CDR2 is SMNVEV in the germline V gene (reference sequence). The CDR3 totals 14 residues. V was pared by 4 bases and J by 0 bases, with 10 bases between. This chain's CDR3 is CASSSPQNSYEQYF. The DNA for the CDR3 is TGTGCCAGCAGTTCCCCGCAGAACTCCTACGAGCAGTACTTC.

This clone was detected a few times. The V and J genes are TRBV7-8 and TRBJ2-2, with 9 bases matching TRBD1. With V trimmed by 8 bases and J by 6 bases, 7 bases remained unmatched. The CDR3 loop spans 14 amino acids. The germline CDR1 and CDR2 sequences are SGHVS and FQNEAQ. Here the CDR3 DNA reads TGTGCCAGCCGGCCGGGACAGGGCGCCGGGGAGCTGTTTTTT. This gives the protein CASRPGQGAGELFF.

This clone was seen only a few times. The gene calls are TRBV27 and TRBJ1-5; D possibly corresponds to TRBD1 (6 bases). The CDR3 contains 13 residues. Germline V gene sequence: CDR1 MNHEY, CDR2 SMNVEV (reference sequence). V was clipped by 5 bases and J by 6 bases, with 11 bases between them. The CDR3 region is CASSLKGGQPQHF. Written as DNA, the CDR3 is TGTGCCAGCAGTCTCAAAGGGGGTCAGCCCCAGCATTTT.

The chain carries TRBV6-6 and TRBJ1-3, with D unclear. The CDR3 sequence is 11 residues long. The germline CDR1 and CDR2 sequences are MNHNY and SVGAGI (reference sequence). Trimming took 7 bases from V and 4 from J, leaving 5 bases between them. CDR3 sequence reads: CASMVGNTIYF. The CDR3 bases are TGTGCCAGCATGGTGGGAAACACCATATATTTT.

This chain links TRBV18 with TRBJ1-5, with 7 bases aligning to TRBD1. The CDR3 extends over 14 amino acids. The germline V gene has CDR1 KGHSH and CDR2 LQKENI. The V gene end was trimmed by 3 bases and the J gene end by 3 bases; junction bases not matched to a gene: 2. The DNA of the CDR3 is TGTGCCAGCTCACCGGGACAGTCCAATCAGCCCCAGCATTTT. It yields the protein CASSPGQSNQPQHF.

V gene TRBV6-4 combines with J gene TRBJ2-1; D unresolved. V lost 4 bases to trimming and J lost 2 bases, with 12 bases between them. The V gene's germline CDR1 is MRHNA and CDR2 SNTAGT. This CDR3 region has 15 residues. The CDR3 nucleotides are TGTGCCAGCAGTGTTGCCCCTGGAGCCTACAATGAGCAGTTCTTC. Encoded protein: CASSVAPGAYNEQFF.

This clone was counted a single time. J is TRBJ1-2 and V is TRBV19; TRBD1 might be the D (6 bases). The CDR3 totals 15 residues. V gave up 1 base and J gave up 8 bases, with 17 bases separating them. Germline lookup yields CDR1 LNHDA and CDR2 SQIVND (reference sequence). CDR3 region: CASSIVRGHQEGYTF. CDR3 nucleotide sequence: TGTGCCAGTAGTATAGTCAGGGGCCACCAAGAGGGCTACACCTTC.

This sequence joins TRBV7-2 and TRBJ2-1; D may be TRBD1 (6 bases). V was shortened by 5 bases and J by 7 bases, with 12 bases between the two germline ends. Germline lookup yields CDR1 SGHTA and CDR2 FQGNSA. The CDR3 has 13 residues. CDR3 sequence reads: CASSLHRDNEQFF. CDR3 nucleotides: TGTGCCAGCAGCCTTCACAGGGATAATGAGCAGTTCTTC. Complete variable domain (other parts from reference TRBV7-2 and TRBJ2-1): GAGVSQSPSNKVTEKGKDVELRCDPISGHTALYWYRQSLGQGLEFLIYFQGNSAPDKSGLPSDRFSAERTGGSVSTLTIQRTQQEDSAVYLCASSLHRDNEQFFGPGTRLTVL.

V usage is TRBV19 and J usage is TRBJ2-6, with TRBD1 matching 10 bases. From germline, CDR1 is LNHDA and CDR2 SQIVND (reference sequence). V trimming: 5 bases; J trimming: 1 base; junction bases outside the gene matches: 11. CDR3 size: 19 residues. The CDR3 loop is CASSARPGQGTSGANVLTF. The DNA for the CDR3 is TGTGCCAGTAGTGCACGACCGGGACAGGGGACTTCTGGGGCCAACGTCCTGACTTTC.

V is TRBV7-9 and J is TRBJ2-3, with 13 bases matching TRBD2. This CDR3 has 17 amino acids. After removal of 1 base from V and 0 bases from J, the junction contained 1 base not matched to a gene. Germline CDR1 and CDR2: SEHNR and FQNEAQ (reference sequence). CDR3 sequence: CASSLGGLAGSTDTQYF. DNA of the CDR3: TGTGCCAGCAGCTTAGGGGGACTAGCGGGAAGCACAGATACGCAGTATTTT.

The genes are TRBV6-5 and TRBJ1-1; possibly TRBD1 for D (5 bases). CDR3 size: 15 residues. Between the trimmed V and J ends, which lost 0 bases and 5 bases, there was a span of 13 bases. Germline V CDR1 and CDR2: MNHEY, SVGAGI. In DNA, the CDR3 is TGTGCCAGCAGTTACTCGACTGGGGCTAAGACTGAAGCTTTCTTT. Amino acid sequence: CASSYSTGAKTEAFF.

The rearrangement joins TRBV6-6 to TRBJ2-4; weak D call: TRBD2 (6 bases). The CDR3 spans 16 residues. V was shortened by 6 bases and J by 3 bases, with 18 bases between the two germline ends. Germline V gene sequence: CDR1 MNHNY, CDR2 SVGAGI (reference sequence). The CDR3 DNA follows: TGTGCCAGCAGCCCCGGAGTATCGGGGGTCAAAAACATTCAGTACTTC. It encodes CASSPGVSGVKNIQYF.

The chain uses TRBV11-2 and TRBJ1-1, with 8 nucleotides matching TRBD1. The CDR3 loop spans 15 amino acids. V shed 8 bases, J shed 0 bases, and the junction held 8 bases outside the gene matches. Germline V gene sequence: CDR1 SGHAT, CDR2 FQNNGV. CDR3 sequence: CASARQGKMNTEAFF. CDR3 in DNA: TGTGCCAGCGCAAGACAGGGGAAAATGAACACTGAAGCTTTCTTT.